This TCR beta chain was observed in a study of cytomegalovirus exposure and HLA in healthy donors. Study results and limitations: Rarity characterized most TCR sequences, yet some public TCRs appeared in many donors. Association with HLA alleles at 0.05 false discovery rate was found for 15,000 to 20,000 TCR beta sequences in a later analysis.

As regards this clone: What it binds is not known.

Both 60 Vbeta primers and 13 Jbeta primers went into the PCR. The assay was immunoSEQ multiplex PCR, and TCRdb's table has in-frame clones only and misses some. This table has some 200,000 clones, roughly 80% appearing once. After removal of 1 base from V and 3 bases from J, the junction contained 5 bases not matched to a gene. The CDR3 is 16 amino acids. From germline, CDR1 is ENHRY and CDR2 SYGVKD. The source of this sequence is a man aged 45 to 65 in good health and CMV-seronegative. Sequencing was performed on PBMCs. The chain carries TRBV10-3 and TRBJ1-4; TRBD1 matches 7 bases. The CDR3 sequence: CAISEFRDSPNEKLFF. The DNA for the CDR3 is TGTGCCATCAGTGAGTTCAGGGACAGCCCTAATGAAAAACTGTTTTTT.